The clone carrying this T cell receptor beta chain was seen a few times. The data were obtained in a study of T-cell reconstitution after alpha-beta-depleted transplantation in children. J was trimmed by 7 bases and V by 3 bases; bases with no gene match: 5. The CDR3 runs to 13 residues. CDR1 is GTSNPN and CDR2 is SVGIG in the germline V gene (reference sequence). TCRbeta library construction was performed incorporating unique molecular identifiers. TCRdb analysed the PCR reads with MiXCR anew, one entry per CDR3 protein. In the table there are 150,000 to 200,000 distinct CDR3 sequences, about 6.8% of which are singletons.

The TCR was taken from a human donor who donated a stem cell graft to a child with Wiskott-Aldrich syndrome. This specimen was PBMCs from the stem cell graft donor, taken from the stem cell graft. The chain carries TRBV30 and TRBJ1-1; TRBD1 agrees at 10 bases. CDR3 nucleotides: TGTGCCTGGAGAGACAGGGGGCCGTTTGAAGCTTTCTTT. It translates to CAWRDRGPFEAFF.